These 28 T cell receptor beta chains were sequenced from one sample in a study of blood T cells in healthy people across ages (dated by TCRdb to about 2015). Library prep was done by 5' RACE. The instrument given in TCRdb is Illumina HiSeq 2500. The second PCR ran for roughly 7 to 11 cycles and used a J-beta primer mix along with a sample-barcoded 5' primer. In TCRdb, the public reads were trimmed at Q25 with fastp and aligned with MiXCR, with productive beta chains retained. Each record represents a unique CDR3 protein, reported with the most common genes and DNA among its rows. For this sample there are about 760,000 distinct CDR3 sequences; approximately 53% appear just once. The leading ten clones occupy 25% to 30% of the sample. The sample was blood. The origin of the receptors is a man aged 40-49 years in good health.

The chain is built from TRBV5-1 and TRBJ2-7, with 8 bases that match TRBD2. V was pared by 4 bases and J by 2 bases, with 8 bases of the junction left unmatched. The CDR3 length is 15 residues. Germline values: CDR1 SGHRS, CDR2 YFSETQ. CDR3 DNA sequence: TGCGCCAGCAGCATAGGAGCGGGAGTAGCCTACGAGCAGTACTTC. It encodes CASSIGAGVAYEQYF.

J is TRBJ2-7 and V is TRBV6-4; perhaps TRBD2 as D (6 bases). The CDR3 sequence is 14 residues long. CDR1 is MRHNA, CDR2 SNTAGT, per germline. Trimming stripped 6 bases from V and 0 bases from J, with 12 bases between. In nucleotides, the CDR3 is TGTGCCAGCAGCGGGCGGAGGGCCTCCTACGAGCAGTACTTC. Protein: CASSGRRASYEQYF.

This clonotype was counted once. CDR3 DNA sequence: TGTGCCAGCAGCTTGGGGCCGGGGACCACAGATACGCAGTATTTT. It codes for CASSLGPGTTDTQYF. The chain has TRBV7-9 and TRBJ2-3; D is perhaps TRBD1 or TRBD2 (5 bases each). The V and J ends lost 3 bases and 2 bases respectively, with 12 bases between them. CDR1 SEHNR and CDR2 FQNEAQ come from the germline V gene (reference sequence). This CDR3 has 15 amino acids.

The CDR3 loop reads CATSRDGGNTDTQYF. The CDR3 DNA reads as TGTGCCACCAGCAGAGATGGAGGAAACACAGATACGCAGTATTTT. V and J are TRBV15 and TRBJ2-3, with D possibly being TRBD2 (5 bases). Trimming shortened V by 0 bases and J by 2 bases, and 9 bases separated the two germline ends. This CDR3 is built from 15 residues. Germline V lookup: CDR1 LNHNV, CDR2 YYDKDF (reference sequence).

V is TRBV5-4 and J is TRBJ2-1; D uncertain. CDR1 is SGHNT and CDR2 is YYREEE in the germline V gene (reference sequence). The germline V and J ends were trimmed by 0 bases and 1 base, with 11 bases remaining between them. The CDR3 covers 16 residues. CDR3 sequence reads: CASSLGGRQSYNEQFF. The CDR3 nucleotides are TGTGCCAGCAGCTTGGGTGGCAGGCAATCCTACAATGAGCAGTTCTTC.

CDR3 loop: CASSQDPVAQPQHF. CDR3 in DNA: TGTGCCAGCAGCCAAGATCCCGTAGCTCAGCCCCAGCATTTT. This rearrangement joins TRBV4-2 to TRBJ1-5; D is unclear. The CDR3 extends over 14 amino acids. Germline V gene data show CDR1 as LGHNA and CDR2 as YNFKEQ. Trimming removed 0 bases at V and 6 bases at J, with 9 bases between.

This chain uses TRBV4-3 with TRBJ1-2; D remains ambiguous. Germline values: CDR1 LGHNA, CDR2 YSLEER. V lost 1 base and J 4 bases, leaving 13 bases between the germline ends. The CDR3 covers 15 residues. CDR3 in amino acids: CASSQGMAEIYGYTF. DNA for the CDR3: TGCGCCAGCAGCCAAGGGATGGCAGAAATCTATGGCTACACCTTC.

This clonotype was seen many times. J is TRBJ1-5 and V is TRBV6-2 or TRBV6-3; D is perhaps TRBD1 (5 bases). Germline V gene lookup returns CDR1 MNHEY and CDR2 SVGEGT. Trimming stripped 2 bases from V and 3 bases from J, with 17 bases between. The CDR3 has 17 amino acids. This chain's CDR3 is CASSYLSRDGLNQPQHF. The CDR3 region has the DNA TGTGCCAGCAGTTACCTCTCCCGGGACGGACTCAATCAGCCCCAGCATTTT.

The chain uses TRBV6-1 and TRBJ1-2; the D gene is possibly TRBD1 (5 bases). Per germline, CDR1 MNHNS and CDR2 SASEGT. This CDR3 is 11 amino acids long. V was shortened by 2 bases and J by 9 bases, with 7 bases between the two germline ends. The chain's CDR3 is CASSERGSYTF. CDR3 sequence (DNA): TGTGCCAGCAGTGAAAGGGGAAGCTACACCTTC.

The count of this clonotype is one. The chain links TRBV7-6 to TRBJ2-1; D gene ambiguous. Germline CDR1 and CDR2: SGHVS and FNYEAQ. V gave up 5 bases and J gave up 8 bases, with 13 bases separating them. This CDR3 has 13 residues. CDR3 sequence reads: CASSPASWDEQFF. CDR3 in DNA: TGTGCCAGCAGCCCGGCCAGTTGGGATGAGCAGTTCTTC.

The V call is TRBV14, the J call TRBJ1-2; the D is unclear. CDR1 is SGHDN, CDR2 FVKESK, per germline. The CDR3 runs to 13 residues. The V end was cut by 0 bases, the J end by 7 bases, with 9 bases between. The CDR3 sequence is CASSQDQAPGYTF. The CDR3 DNA reads TGTGCCAGCAGCCAAGATCAGGCGCCTGGCTACACCTTC.

This rearrangement joins TRBV29-1 to TRBJ2-5; D ambiguous. CDR1 and CDR2 from the germline V gene are SQVTM and ANQGSEA. Trimming removed 4 bases from V and 5 bases from J, with 17 bases in between. The CDR3 totals 14 residues. CDR3 nucleotide sequence: TGCAGCGTTGTGGTTGGGTCGGCCGCGGAGACCCAGTACTTC. Protein: CSVVVGSAAETQYF.

The chain combines TRBV14 with TRBJ2-5; D ambiguous. The CDR3 is 12 residues long. Germline CDR1 and CDR2: SGHDN and FVKESK. V lost 3 bases to trimming and J lost 2 bases, with 4 bases between them. Here the CDR3 reads CASSHRQETQYF. The CDR3, as DNA: TGTGCCAGCAGCCACCGGCAAGAGACCCAGTACTTC.

This sequence joins TRBV25-1 and TRBJ1-2; 7 bases line up with TRBD1. Unmatched junction bases numbered 12, after V lost 5 bases and J lost 0 bases. This CDR3 has 17 amino acids. Per germline, CDR1 MGHDK and CDR2 SYGVNS. CDR3 in DNA: TGTGCCAGCAGTTTAGGTGGGACAGCAAAAGCTAACTATGGCTACACCTTC. It translates to CASSLGGTAKANYGYTF.

Comment on this clonotype: A much larger clonotype is one base distant, so this may be a read error. This chain links TRBV5-6 with TRBJ2-7; TRBD2 matches at 9 bases. There are 14 residues in the CDR3. Per germline, CDR1 SGHDT and CDR2 YYEEEE. The CDR3 bases are TGTGCCAGCAGCTTGGGACTAGCGGTCTACGGGCAGTACTTC. Its translation is CASSLGLAVYGQYF.

This chain joins TRBV5-1 and TRBJ2-7; 9 bases align to TRBD1. This CDR3 has 15 residues. Germline-derived CDR1 and CDR2 are SGHRS and YFSETQ. The J segment lost 6 bases and the V segment lost 0 bases, leaving 7 bases of the junction unmatched. In nucleotides, the CDR3 is TGCGCCAGCAGCTTGGAGGGGACAGGGACTGGCGAGCAGTACTTC. Encoded protein: CASSLEGTGTGEQYF.

This chain uses TRBV12-3 or TRBV12-4 with TRBJ2-1; D is perhaps TRBD2 (5 bases). Trimming removed 5 bases from V and 5 bases from J, with 16 bases in between. The length of the CDR3 is 15 residues. CDR3 nucleotides: TGTGCCAGCAGTAGCAGACTATCTATCCACAATGAGCAGTTCTTC. Amino acids: CASSSRLSIHNEQFF.

The V and J genes are TRBV6-1 and TRBJ2-5, with 9 bases that match TRBD2. V lost 7 bases and J lost 11; bases outside the gene matches: 23. The CDR3 runs to 17 residues. Germline V gene data show CDR1 as MNHNS and CDR2 as SASEGT. CDR3 in DNA: TGTGCCAGCACCGAAATAGGGGGGCGGGGGGGCCTCAATGAGCAGTACTTC. It yields the protein CASTEIGGRGGLNEQYF.

This clonotype was detected only a few times. The V gene is TRBV20-1, the J gene TRBJ2-2; TRBD2 matches 7 bases. Germline trimming cut 3 bases from V and 6 bases from J; bases unmatched to any gene: 13. This CDR3 is 16 amino acids long. Per the germline V gene, CDR1 is DFQATT and CDR2 is SNEGSKA (reference sequence). The CDR3 loop is CSARWGGGGLSGELFF. In DNA, the CDR3 is TGCAGTGCTAGGTGGGGCGGGGGAGGTCTGTCCGGGGAGCTGTTTTTT.

This clonotype was recorded a few times. This chain links TRBV7-9 with TRBJ2-7; D is unresolved. V lost 0 bases and J lost 2, with 2 bases in between. The germline V gene encodes CDR1 SEHNR and CDR2 FQNEAQ (reference sequence). CDR3 length: 12 amino acids. CDR3 nucleotides: TGTGCCAGCAGCTTAGCGACCTACGAGCAGTACTTC. Translating it yields CASSLATYEQYF.

This clonotype was detected only a few times. The V and J genes are TRBV7-2 and TRBJ2-7; D is unclear. Germline assignment: CDR1 SGHTA and CDR2 FQGNSA. The CDR3 loop spans 14 amino acids. With 1 base removed from V and 5 bases from J, the gap between germline ends came to 12 bases. In DNA, the CDR3 is TGTGCCAGCAGCTTAGGTAGTAGGGCCGACGAGCAGTACTTC. This gives the protein CASSLGSRADEQYF.

The chain is built from TRBV7-9 and TRBJ1-5; TRBD1 aligns across 9 bases. Trimming cost V 3 bases and J 0 bases; bases outside gene matches: 6. The CDR3 extends over 17 amino acids. Germline CDR1 SEHNR, CDR2 FQNEAQ (reference sequence). In nucleotides, the CDR3 is TGTGCCAGCAGCTTCGACAGGGGGTGGGATAGCAATCAGCCCCAGCATTTT. Its protein is CASSFDRGWDSNQPQHF.

CDR3 sequence: CASSQDIVAKNIQYF. The CDR3 nucleotides are TGTGCCAGCAGCCAGGACATAGTAGCCAAAAACATTCAGTACTTC. The chain joins TRBV3-1 to TRBJ2-4, with D tentatively TRBD1 (5 bases). Germline lookup yields CDR1 LGHDT and CDR2 YNNKEL (reference sequence). The CDR3 sequence is 15 residues long. V was clipped by 3 bases and J by 0 bases, with 9 bases between them.

The gene calls are TRBV3-1 and TRBJ2-3; D might be TRBD1 (6 bases). Between the trimmed V and J ends, which lost 4 bases and 6 bases, there was a span of 23 bases. The V gene's germline CDR1 is LGHDT and CDR2 YNNKEL (reference sequence). CDR3 length: 17 residues. In DNA form, the CDR3 reads TGTGCCAGCAGCCTAACGCGGGTGGGCACAGGGTCTGATACGCAGTATTTT. Protein product: CASSLTRVGTGSDTQYF.

CDR3 in amino acids: CASSLALTRGSGDPIRAQQYF. The CDR3 region has the DNA TGTGCCAGCAGCTTGGCCCTAACTAGAGGTAGCGGGGACCCTATAAGAGCTCAGCAGTACTTC. The chain combines TRBV13 with TRBJ2-7; 8 bases line up with TRBD2. J was trimmed by 8 bases and V by 3 bases; bases with no gene match: 30. Per germline, CDR1 PRHDT and CDR2 FYEKMQ (reference sequence). This CDR3 region has 21 residues.

A few counts support this clonotype. The rearrangement joins TRBV6-2 or TRBV6-3 to TRBJ2-1; the D is unclear. CDR3 length equals 14 residues. V shed 0 bases and J shed 2 bases, with 5 bases lying between them. Per the germline V gene, CDR1 is MNHEY and CDR2 is SVGEGT. The CDR3 nucleotides are TGTGCCAGCAGTTACTCTAGCACCTACAATGAGCAGTTCTTC. Residues: CASSYSSTYNEQFF.

This clonotype was seen a few times. V usage is TRBV4-2 and J usage is TRBJ2-4; 12 nucleotides align to TRBD2. The V segment lost 9 bases and the J segment 5 bases; nucleotides outside the gene matches: 8. The CDR3 spans 15 residues. CDR1 and CDR2 (germline): LGHNA, YNFKEQ. CDR3 in DNA: TGTGCCAGTAGTCCACTAGCGGGGGGAGAAAACATTCAGTACTTC. It translates to CASSPLAGGENIQYF.

The chain's CDR3 is CASSYSWGEQYF. The CDR3 DNA sequence: TGTGCCAGCAGTTACAGTTGGGGCGAGCAGTACTTC. The chain has TRBV6-2 or TRBV6-3 and TRBJ2-4; D ambiguous. The DNA end is more similar to TRBJ2-7, so the J call may be wrong. This CDR3 is built from 12 residues. The germline CDR1 and CDR2 sequences are MNHEY and SVGEGT.